This section outlines one TCR beta chain sequence together with its context. These data are taken from a study of control samples from healthy donors and cancer patients. Here immunoSEQ multiplex PCR was the method, and the copy in TCRdb shows in-frame clones only, minus some. The table records some 130,000 clones, about 92% of them present only once. CDR1 and CDR2 from the germline V gene are MNHEY and SVGAGI. This CDR3 comprises 15 residues. V was shortened by 6 bases and J by 4 bases, with 18 bases between the two germline ends. This sequence originates from a woman in her fifties or sixties in good health. The V call is TRBV6-5, the J call TRBJ2-5; no clear D. The specimen sequenced was blood. The CDR3: CASSANPHPLETQYF. The CDR3 nucleotides read TGTGCCAGCAGCGCGAATCCCCACCCCTTAGAGACCCAGTACTTC.